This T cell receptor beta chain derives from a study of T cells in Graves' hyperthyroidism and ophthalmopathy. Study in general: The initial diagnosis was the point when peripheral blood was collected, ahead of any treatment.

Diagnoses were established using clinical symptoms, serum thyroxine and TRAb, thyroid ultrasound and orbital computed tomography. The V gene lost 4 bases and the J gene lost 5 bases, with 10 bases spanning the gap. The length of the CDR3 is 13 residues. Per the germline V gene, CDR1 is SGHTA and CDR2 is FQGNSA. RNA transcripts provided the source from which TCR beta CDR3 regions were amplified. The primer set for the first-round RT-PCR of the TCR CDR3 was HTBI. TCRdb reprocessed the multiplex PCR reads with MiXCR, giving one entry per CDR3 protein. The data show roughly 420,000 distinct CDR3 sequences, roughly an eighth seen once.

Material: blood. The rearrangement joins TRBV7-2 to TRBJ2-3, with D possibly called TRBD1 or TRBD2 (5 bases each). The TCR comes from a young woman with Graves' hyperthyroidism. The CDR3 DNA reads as TGTGCCAGCAGCTCCGGGGCTTTAGATACGCAGTATTTT. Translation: CASSSGALDTQYF.